This TCR beta chain is drawn from a study of identical twins. Healthy Caucasian donors formed the entire cohort. Concerning this clonotype itself: The antigen remains undetermined. A junction boundary mismatches the germline segment, possibly from a read error.

TCRdb processed the 5' RACE reads anew with MiXCR; each CDR3 protein has one entry. The sample lists 1.5 million to 2 million distinct CDR3 sequences, about 30% seen once, with 0.25% to 0.3% in the top ten. Study-wide findings and caveats: Excess low generation probability was seen in twin-shared out-of-frame alpha sequences. Cross-sectional statistical analysis, not tracking of the same donors, underpinned the conclusions.

The CDR3 runs to 13 residues. Germline V gene sequence: CDR1 SSHAT, CDR2 FNYEAQ (reference sequence). Sequenced sample: cord blood. The V and J genes are TRBV7-7 and TRBJ2-3; D is uncertain. This TCR was sampled from a newborn girl in good health. The chain's CDR3 is CASSLNRLDTQYF. In DNA, the CDR3 is TGTGCTAGCAGCTTAAATCGGTTGGATACGCAGTATTTT.